This T cell receptor beta chain comes out of a study of Ad26.COV2.S vaccination and SARS-CoV-2 variants. Treatment meaning: 15 to 20 received Ad26.COV2.S at low or high dose, single or two shots; 5 received placebo; per-sample allocation not given. The study sampled participants on day 63 after the first vaccine or placebo injection. Trimming removed 1 base from V and 0 bases from J, with 7 bases in between. Germline CDR1 reads MNHEY; CDR2 reads SVGAGI. CDR3 size: 14 residues. Clones were sequenced by immunoSEQ multiplex PCR, and TCRdb holds only the in-frame ones, with some missing. The sample consists of fewer than 400,000 clones, 85% of them appearing once.

The material was peripheral blood, obtained in a trial of Ad26.COV2.S vaccine versus placebo. The chain combines TRBV6-5 with TRBJ2-7; D remains ambiguous. The receptor comes from a person aged 18-65 years who received the Ad26.COV2.S COVID-19 vaccine or a placebo. The CDR3 protein is CASSYYKGSYEQYF. The CDR3, as DNA: TGTGCCAGCAGTTACTACAAGGGCTCCTACGAGCAGTACTTC.